This T cell receptor beta chain was documented in a study of CD8 T cells in Susac syndrome. Trimming took off 3 bases at V and 11 bases at J, with 21 bases between the two ends. The CDR3 has 14 residues. Germline V gives CDR1 DFQATT, CDR2 SNEGSKA (reference sequence). Reverse transcription of roughly 0.45 to 1 ug RNA used random hexamers. TCRdb re-called the immunoSEQ multiplex PCR reads with MiXCR, one entry per CDR3 protein. The repertoire holds 120,000 to 150,000 distinct CDR3 sequences, with around 94% as singletons. Specimen: CD8+ T cells from PBMCs. V and J are TRBV20-1 and TRBJ2-3; a possible D gene is TRBD2 (6 bases). The clonotype originates from a human donor in good health. The CDR3 DNA reads as TGCAGTGCTAGGTCTCGACTGGGGGAGGAGGGGCAGTATTTT. The encoded protein is CSARSRLGEEGQYF.